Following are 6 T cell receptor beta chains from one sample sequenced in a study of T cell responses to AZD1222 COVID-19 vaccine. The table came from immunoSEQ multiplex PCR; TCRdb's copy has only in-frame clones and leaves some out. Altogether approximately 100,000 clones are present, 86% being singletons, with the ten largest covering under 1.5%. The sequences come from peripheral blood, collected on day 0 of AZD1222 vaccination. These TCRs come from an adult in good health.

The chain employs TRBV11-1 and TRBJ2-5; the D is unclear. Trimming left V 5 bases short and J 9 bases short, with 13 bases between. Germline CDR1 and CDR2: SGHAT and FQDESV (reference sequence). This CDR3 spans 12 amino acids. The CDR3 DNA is TGTGCCAGCAGCCCCATCACTGGGGCCCAGTACTTC. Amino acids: CASSPITGAQYF.

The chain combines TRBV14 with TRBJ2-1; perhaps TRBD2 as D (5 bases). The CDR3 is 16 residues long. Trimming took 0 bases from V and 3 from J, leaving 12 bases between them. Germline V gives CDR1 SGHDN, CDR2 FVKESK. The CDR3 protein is CASSQDQSGDYNEQFF. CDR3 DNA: TGTGCCAGCAGCCAAGATCAATCCGGGGACTACAATGAGCAGTTCTTC.

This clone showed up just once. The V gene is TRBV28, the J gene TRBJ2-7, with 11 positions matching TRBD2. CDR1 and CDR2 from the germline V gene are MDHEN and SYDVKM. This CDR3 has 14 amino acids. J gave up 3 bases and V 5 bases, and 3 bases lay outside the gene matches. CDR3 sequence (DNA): TGTGCCAGCAGTACGGGGACTAGCGGCTACGAGCAGTACTTC. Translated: CASSTGTSGYEQYF.

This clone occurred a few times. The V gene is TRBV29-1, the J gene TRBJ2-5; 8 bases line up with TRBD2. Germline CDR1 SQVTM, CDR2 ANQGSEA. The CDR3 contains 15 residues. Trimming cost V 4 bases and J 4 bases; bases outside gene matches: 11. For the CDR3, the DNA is TGCAGCGTTGCACCTTCGGGAGGGAGGGGAGAGACCCAGTACTTC. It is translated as CSVAPSGGRGETQYF.

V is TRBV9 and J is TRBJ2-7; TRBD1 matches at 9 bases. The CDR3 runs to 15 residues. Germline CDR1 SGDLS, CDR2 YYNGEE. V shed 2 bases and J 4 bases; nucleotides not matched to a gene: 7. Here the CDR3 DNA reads TGTGCCAGCAGCGTTGGGGACAGGGAATTGTACGAGCAGTACTTC. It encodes CASSVGDRELYEQYF.

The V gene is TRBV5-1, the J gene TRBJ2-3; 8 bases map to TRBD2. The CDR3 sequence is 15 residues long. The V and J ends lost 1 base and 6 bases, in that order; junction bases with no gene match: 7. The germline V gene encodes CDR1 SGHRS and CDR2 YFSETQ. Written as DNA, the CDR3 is TGCGCCAGCAGCTTGACGGGAGGGCGGATCGATACGCAGTATTTT. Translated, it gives CASSLTGGRIDTQYF.